What follows is one T cell receptor beta chain and its context. No antigen is known for it. Only Caucasian adults living in Nashville, Tennessee made up the donor group. The assay was immunoSEQ multiplex PCR, and TCRdb's table has in-frame clones only and misses some. The sample lists approximately 1,000,000 clones, around 77% seen once, with approximately 0.95% in the top ten. The sample is drawn from a study of shared clonotypes between healthy human individuals. General observations from the study: Of the naive CD4 clonotypes, around 4.9% were shared across several donors.

Trimming removed 6 bases at V and 3 bases at J, with 24 bases between. This CDR3 is 17 amino acids long. Germline V gene lookup returns CDR1 MDHEN and CDR2 SYDVKM. This clonotype was sampled from a man aged 18-30 years in good health. Some clones in this sample may be carry-over from other donors' samples. The chain is built from TRBV28 and TRBJ2-7, with TRBD2 as a possible D gene (6 bases). The sequenced sample consisted of memory CD4+ T cells from PBMCs. Subset: CD45RA-negative fraction. CDR3 residues: CASRLGSGTQIFYEQYF. CDR3 bases: TGTGCCAGCAGATTAGGTTCCGGGACTCAAATTTTCTACGAGCAGTACTTC.